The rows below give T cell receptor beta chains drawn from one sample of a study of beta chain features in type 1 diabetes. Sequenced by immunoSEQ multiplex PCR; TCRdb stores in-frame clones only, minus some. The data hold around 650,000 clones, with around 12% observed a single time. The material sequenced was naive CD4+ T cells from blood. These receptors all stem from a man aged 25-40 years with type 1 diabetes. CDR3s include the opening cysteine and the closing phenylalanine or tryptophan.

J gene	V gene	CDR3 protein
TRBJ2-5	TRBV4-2	CASSQDPASQETQYF
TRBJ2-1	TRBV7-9	CASSLEGNSNEQFF
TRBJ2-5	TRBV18	CASSPPVQETQYF
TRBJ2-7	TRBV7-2	CASSLVLGNEQYF
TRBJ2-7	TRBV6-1	CASSYGEKTEQYF
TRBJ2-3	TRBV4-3	CASSQDFWGPDTQYF
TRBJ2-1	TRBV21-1	CASSKGVRDNEQFF
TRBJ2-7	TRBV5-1	CASSFGVGEQYF
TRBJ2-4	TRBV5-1	CASSLDSTLAKNIQYF
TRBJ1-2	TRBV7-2	CASSTPGVGNYGYTF
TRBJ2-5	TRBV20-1	CSRGRQETQYF
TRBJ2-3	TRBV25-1	CASSESGGTQYF
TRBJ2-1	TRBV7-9	CASSLGANSYNEQFF
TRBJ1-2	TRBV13	CASIRRGGNYGYTF
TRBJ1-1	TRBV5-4	CASSFGQGANTEAFF
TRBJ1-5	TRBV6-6	CASSYQTGALNQPQHF
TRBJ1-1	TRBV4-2	CASSQDGGQSTTEAFF
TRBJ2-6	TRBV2	CARRGRTDPSGANVLTF
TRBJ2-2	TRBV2	CASSVAGGMNGELFF
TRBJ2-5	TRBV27	CASRKSDRAQTQYF
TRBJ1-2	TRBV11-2	CASSPPGDRGYGYTF
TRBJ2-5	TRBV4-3	CASSQDHRRTETQYF
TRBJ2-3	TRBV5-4	CASTTPPGGDTQYF
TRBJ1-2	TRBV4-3	CASSQGDRGDGYTF
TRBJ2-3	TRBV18	CASSPLGTVTDTQYF